The present TCR beta chain was sequenced within a study of cytotoxic CD8 clonotypes in ibrutinib-treated CLL. Concerning this clone itself: What it binds is not known.

Study findings and constraints: Baseline clonality exceeded age-matched healthy donors and tracked circulating CD8+ T-cell counts.

Libraries were prepared by immunoSEQ multiplex PCR; TCRdb keeps only in-frame clonotypes and omits some of them. In the table there are about 160,000 clones, roughly four fifths of which are singletons. The clonotype comes from a human donor with chronic lymphocytic leukemia. This specimen consisted of PBMCs, obtained after 24 months of ibrutinib treatment.

CDR3 region: CATSRSQNSGNTIYF. CDR3 DNA sequence: TGTGCCACCAGCAGATCTCAGAACTCTGGAAACACCATATATTTT. The rearrangement uses TRBV15 and TRBJ1-3; D call uncertain. Trimming took off 2 bases at V and 0 bases at J, with 8 bases between the two ends. Per the germline V gene, CDR1 is LNHNV and CDR2 is YYDKDF (reference sequence). The CDR3 spans 15 residues.